Detailed here is one T cell receptor beta chain. The CDR3 has 12 amino acids. Trimming removed 5 bases at V and 4 bases at J, with 11 bases between. CDR1 and CDR2 from the germline V gene are SQVTM and ANQGSEA. The sample belongs to a study of CD8 T cells in Susac syndrome. RNA totalling about 0.45 to 1 ug underwent reverse transcription with random hexamers. A multiplex approach, immunoSEQ multiplex PCR, amplified TCR beta CDR3 across 54 Vbeta and 13 Jbeta. MiXCR, applied by TCRdb to the immunoSEQ multiplex PCR reads, yields one record per CDR3 protein. The sample has roughly 200,000 distinct CDR3 sequences; 90% to 96% are singletons. Treatment-naive patients with stable or active relapsing-remitting disease served as multiple sclerosis controls.

The receptor comes from a human donor with multiple sclerosis. The chain carries TRBV29-1 and TRBJ1-1; unclear D gene. The sample was CD4+ T cells from PBMCs. Here the CDR3 reads CSVTDSATEAFF. CDR3 DNA sequence: TGCAGCGTTACCGACTCGGCCACTGAAGCTTTCTTT.